This T cell receptor beta chain is drawn from a study of OX40 agonist ivuxolimab in advanced cancers. Study information: With a range of roughly 20 to 90, age averaged approximately 55 years, and approximately 83% were male. Findings of the study overall: Low clonal expansion, among the lowest seen, marked partial responders at 0.1-3.0 mg/kg. Doses of 0.1 to 3.0 mg/kg were accompanied by clonal expansion of CD4+ and CD8+ blood T cells by week 6.

As regards this clone: Its antigen is not identified.

Sequenced by immunoSEQ multiplex PCR; TCRdb stores in-frame clones only, minus some. The sample consists of about 30,000 clones, roughly nine tenths of them appearing once. From germline, CDR1 is LGHNA and CDR2 YSLEER. V gave up 1 base and J gave up 2 bases, with 12 bases separating them. This CDR3 is built from 15 residues. The sequence came from an adult with an advanced solid tumor such as melanoma, head and neck, liver or kidney cancer. The gene calls are TRBV4-3 and TRBJ2-7; perhaps TRBD1 as D (6 bases). The specimen was CD4+ or CD8+ T cells sorted from blood, collected in a trial of the OX40 agonist ivuxolimab. CDR3 nucleotides: TGCGCCAGCAGCCAAGTTACAGGGCCGACCTACGAGCAGTACTTC. This translates into CASSQVTGPTYEQYF.